This record covers a single T cell receptor beta chain. The antigen is unknown. Trimming took 5 bases from V and 0 from J, leaving 8 bases between them. The CDR3 spans 12 residues. Germline values: CDR1 GTSNPN, CDR2 SVGIG (reference sequence). This entry belongs to a study of cytomegalovirus exposure and HLA in healthy donors. The study, taken as a whole, reports: According to a later analysis, most TCR beta chains associated with CMV appeared HLA-restricted.

The PCR contained 60 Vbeta and 13 Jbeta primers. In the source study's methods: Unique TCR beta chains numbered around 80 million in a later analysis, with around 12 million shared. The method was immunoSEQ multiplex PCR; TCRdb's version includes in-frame clones alone and lacks a portion of them. V, J and clone size were drawn from that table, and D and trimming were deduced from the DNA. The data show approximately 180,000 clones, approximately 82% seen once. The rearrangement uses TRBV30 and TRBJ2-7; D remains ambiguous. The sample consisted of PBMCs. This clonotype originated in a woman aged 25 to 39 in good health and CMV-seronegative. The CDR3 is CAWGRSSYEQYF. DNA of the CDR3: TGTGCCTGGGGTCGGAGCTCCTACGAGCAGTACTTC.